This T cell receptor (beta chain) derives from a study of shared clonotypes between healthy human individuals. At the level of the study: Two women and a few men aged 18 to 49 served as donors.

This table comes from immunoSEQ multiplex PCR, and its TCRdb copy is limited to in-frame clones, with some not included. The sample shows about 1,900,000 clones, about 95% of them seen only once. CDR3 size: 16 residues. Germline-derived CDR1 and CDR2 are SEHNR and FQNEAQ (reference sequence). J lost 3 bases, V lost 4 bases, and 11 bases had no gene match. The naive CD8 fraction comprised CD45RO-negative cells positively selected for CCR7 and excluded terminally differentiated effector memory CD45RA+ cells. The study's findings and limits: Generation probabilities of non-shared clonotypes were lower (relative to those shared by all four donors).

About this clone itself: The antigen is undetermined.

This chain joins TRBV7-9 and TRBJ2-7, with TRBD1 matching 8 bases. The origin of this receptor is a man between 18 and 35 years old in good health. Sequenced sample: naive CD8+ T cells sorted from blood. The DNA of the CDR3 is TGTGCCAGCAGCTCCACCCCCGGGGGACAGGACTACGAGCAGTACTTC. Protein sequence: CASSSTPGGQDYEQYF.